These 24 T cell receptor beta chains originate from one sample sequenced in a study of PD-1 blockade in classical Hodgkin lymphoma. The method was immunoSEQ multiplex PCR; TCRdb's version includes in-frame clones alone and lacks a portion of them. The profile shows 15,000 to 20,000 clones, over 70% of them singletons. With no exception, relapse followed autologous stem cell transplantation in all patients, and brentuximab vedotin exposure varied. Material: peripheral blood mononuclear cells (PBMCs), obtained at baseline. The receptors derive from a human donor with classical Hodgkin lymphoma.

The chain is built from TRBV7-9 and TRBJ1-5; D gene uncertain. The germline V gene encodes CDR1 SEHNR and CDR2 FQNEAQ (reference sequence). CDR3 length: 15 amino acids. V was trimmed by 2 bases and J by 6 bases, leaving 14 bases between them. The DNA of the CDR3 is TGTGCCAGCAGCTTAAGGGTGTCTTATGGTCAGCCCCAGCATTTT. It specifies CASSLRVSYGQPQHF.

The chain is built from TRBV6-1 and TRBJ1-2, with TRBD1 matching over 7 bases. V was pared by 6 bases and J by 8 bases, with 6 bases of the junction left unmatched. The CDR3 runs to 12 residues. Per germline, CDR1 MNHNS and CDR2 SASEGT. CDR3: CASRPGGQGYTF. The CDR3 nucleotides are TGTGCCAGCAGACCAGGGGGGCAAGGCTACACCTTC.

V gene TRBV4-3 combines with J gene TRBJ2-1; D remains ambiguous. Germline loops: CDR1 LGHNA, CDR2 YSLEER. V was trimmed by 4 bases and J by 4 bases, leaving 14 bases between them. This CDR3 has 15 residues. The CDR3 nucleotides read TGCGCCAGCAGCCTAGATCGGCTACTTTACAATGAGCAGTTCTTC. Amino acids: CASSLDRLLYNEQFF.

V is TRBV7-2 and J is TRBJ2-5; D not resolved. V lost 5 bases to trimming and J lost 5 bases, with 12 bases between them. Germline CDR1 is SGHTA and CDR2 is FQGNSA. The CDR3 consists of 13 residues. CDR3 amino acids: CASSIPSGETQYF. CDR3 DNA: TGTGCCAGCAGCATCCCCTCCGGGGAGACCCAGTACTTC.

Concerning this clone: One junction end does not reproduce the germline sequence, and a read error may be involved. The chain has TRBV4-2 and TRBJ1-2; possible D gene TRBD1, 5 bases. Germline V gives CDR1 LGHNA, CDR2 YNFKEQ. CDR3 length: 15 residues. The DNA of the CDR3 is TGTGTCAGCAGCCAAGATTCCCCTGACCGACAGGGCTACACCTTC. This codes for CVSSQDSPDRQGYTF.

This clone is medium-sized. V gene TRBV7-9 combines with J gene TRBJ1-5; D unclear. The CDR3 has 12 residues. Germline V gene data show CDR1 as SEHNR and CDR2 as FQNEAQ (reference sequence). V dropped 5 bases and J dropped 10 bases, with 12 bases sitting between them. This CDR3 is CASSRETVPQHF. CDR3 in DNA: TGTGCCAGCAGCAGAGAAACGGTACCCCAGCATTTT.

The chain combines TRBV27 with TRBJ2-1; D not certain. This CDR3 region has 13 residues. Per germline, CDR1 MNHEY and CDR2 SMNVEV (reference sequence). Between the trimmed V and J ends, which lost 5 bases and 5 bases, there was a span of 10 bases. CDR3 sequence: CASSLSKDNEQFF. The CDR3 bases are TGTGCCAGCAGTCTCTCAAAGGACAATGAGCAGTTCTTC.

The table lists this clone with a count of one. V gene TRBV4-2 combines with J gene TRBJ2-6, with D unresolved. The germline V gene encodes CDR1 LGHNA and CDR2 YNFKEQ. The CDR3 has 15 residues. The V and J ends lost 4 bases and 0 bases respectively, with 7 bases between them. CDR3: CASSPLYSGANVLTF. CDR3 coding DNA: TGTGCCAGCAGCCCATTGTACTCTGGGGCCAACGTCCTGACTTTC.

The chain links TRBV7-6 to TRBJ2-2; TRBD1 matches 7 bases. Germline lookup yields CDR1 SGHVS and CDR2 FNYEAQ. Trimming removed 4 bases from V and 6 bases from J; junction bases left unmatched: 8. The CDR3 runs to 15 residues. CDR3 residues: CASSSRGGSSGELFF. CDR3 sequence (DNA): TGTGCCAGCAGCTCCCGAGGGGGCTCATCCGGGGAGCTGTTTTTT.

This clone has just one count. This chain uses TRBV5-1 with TRBJ2-1; TRBD2 matches at 11 bases. The V and J ends lost 0 bases and 10 bases, in that order; junction bases with no gene match: 6. Germline CDR1 SGHRS, CDR2 YFSETQ. The CDR3 has 15 residues. In DNA, the CDR3 is TGCGCCAGCAGCTTGGTAACACTAGCGGGGGTGGAGCAGTTCTTC. Protein product: CASSLVTLAGVEQFF. Supplemented by reference TRBV5-1 and TRBJ2-1, the full variable domain reads KAGVTQTPRYLIKTRGQQVTLSCSPISGHRSVSWYQQTPGQGLQFLFEYFSETQRNKGNFPGRFSGRQFSNSRSEMNVSTLELGDSALYLCASSLVTLAGVEQFFGPGTRLTVL.

By proportion, this clone is medium-sized. The chain is built from TRBV6-6 and TRBJ2-1, with 9 bases identical to TRBD2. With V trimmed by 6 bases and J by 1 base, 7 bases remained unmatched. CDR1 and CDR2 (germline): MNHNY, SVGAGI (reference sequence). The CDR3 has 16 residues. The CDR3 nucleotides read TGTGCCAGCAGCCCTATAGCGGGAGAATCCTACAATGAGCAGTTCTTC. Encoded protein: CASSPIAGESYNEQFF.

As to this clone: Other DNA sequences from this sample encode an identical CDR3 as well. The chain uses TRBV18 and TRBJ2-1; the D is unclear. The ends were cut back, 3 bases at V and 5 bases at J, with 5 bases in the middle. Germline V lookup: CDR1 KGHSH, CDR2 LQKENI. CDR3 size: 12 residues. The chain's CDR3 is CASSPRDNEQFF. In DNA, the CDR3 is TGTGCCAGCTCACCTAGGGACAATGAGCAGTTCTTC.

This rearrangement joins TRBV5-4 to TRBJ2-5; 7 bases agree with TRBD2. CDR1 is SGHNT, CDR2 YYREEE, per germline (reference sequence). There are 14 residues in the CDR3. V dropped 4 bases and J dropped 1; count of bases not matched to a gene: 4. The CDR3, as DNA: TGTGCCAGCAGCCTGCCGGGGGGCCAAGAGACCCAGTACTTC. Translated: CASSLPGGQETQYF.

About this clone: One junction end disagrees with the germline gene, perhaps due to a read error. CDR3 nucleotides: TGTGCCGCCTCCTCCGGGTTCGACAATGGGCAGTTCTTC. Translated, it gives CAASSGFDNGQFF. This chain connects TRBV18 to TRBJ2-1; D unclear. Germline CDR1 and CDR2: KGHSH and LQKENI. The CDR3 is 13 amino acids.

This chain's CDR3 is CASSPQAGYETQYF. The CDR3 coding sequence is TGTGCCAGCAGCCCCCAAGCGGGATATGAGACCCAGTACTTC. This rearrangement joins TRBV9 to TRBJ2-5; TRBD2 agrees at 7 bases. The CDR3 runs to 14 residues. The junction had 8 bases not matched to a gene; V was cut back by 4 bases and J by 5 bases. Germline V gene lookup returns CDR1 SGDLS and CDR2 YYNGEE.

The chain couples TRBV7-9 to TRBJ2-5, with D uncertain. Germline V gene sequence: CDR1 SEHNR, CDR2 FQNEAQ (reference sequence). The CDR3 covers 14 residues. Trimming took 2 bases from V and 2 from J, leaving 9 bases between them. The CDR3 DNA sequence: TGTGCCAGCAGCTTAAACGGAATACAAGAGACCCAGTACTTC. Translation gives CASSLNGIQETQYF.

The chain joins TRBV14 to TRBJ2-2; no definite D call. Looked up from germline, CDR1 is SGHDN and CDR2 is FVKESK. V was clipped by 6 bases and J by 1 base, with 12 bases between them. The CDR3 loop spans 15 amino acids. In nucleotides, the CDR3 is TGTGCCAGCAGAATTGGAACAGAGAACACCGGGGAGCTGTTTTTT. The encoded protein is CASRIGTENTGELFF.

This CDR3 is CASEEASFLEGKLFF. The CDR3 nucleotides read TGTGCCAGCGAGGAGGCCAGTTTCTTAGAGGGGAAACTGTTTTTT. The V gene is TRBV28, the J gene TRBJ1-4; a possible D gene is TRBD1 (5 bases). Germline CDR1 and CDR2: MDHEN and SYDVKM. V lost 8 bases and J 11 bases, leaving 24 bases between the germline ends. CDR3 length equals 15 residues.

The genes are TRBV7-2 and TRBJ2-3; 7 nucleotides match TRBD1. This CDR3 spans 15 amino acids. Germline CDR1 reads SGHTA; CDR2 reads FQGNSA. V lost 5 bases to trimming and J lost 2 bases; unmatched junction nucleotides: 7. CDR3 sequence: CASSPRTGYTDTQYF. DNA of the CDR3: TGTGCCAGCAGCCCCCGGACAGGTTACACAGATACGCAGTATTTT.

The chain has TRBV9 and TRBJ2-1; a weak D match, TRBD1 (6 bases). Trimming removed 6 bases at V and 2 bases at J, with 15 bases between. Germline loops: CDR1 SGDLS, CDR2 YYNGEE. This CDR3 contains 15 residues. DNA for the CDR3: TGTGCCAGCACGCCGGGCAGGGGTCCCTACAATGAGCAGTTCTTC. Its protein product is CASTPGRGPYNEQFF.

This clone was picked up a small number of times. The chain combines TRBV5-8 with TRBJ2-7; maybe TRBD1 (5 bases). Trimming pared 0 bases from V and 2 bases from J, leaving 9 bases between. The CDR3 is made up of 14 amino acids. Per germline, CDR1 SGHTS and CDR2 YDEGEE. The CDR3 DNA is TGTGCCAGCAGCTTGGAAGGGGTCACCTACGAGCAGTACTTC. Encoded protein: CASSLEGVTYEQYF.

Concerning this clone itself: In the same sample, other DNA sequences code for this CDR3. V is TRBV15 and J is TRBJ1-5; D perhaps matches TRBD1 (5 bases). V was shortened by 0 bases and J by 4 bases, with 7 bases between the two germline ends. Germline CDR1 LNHNV, CDR2 YYDKDF (reference sequence). CDR3 length: 14 residues. DNA for the CDR3: TGTGCCACCAGCAGAGATGGGGGGAATCAGCCCCAGCATTTT. As protein: CATSRDGGNQPQHF.

This clone was observed once. This sequence joins TRBV7-9 and TRBJ2-3; 7 nucleotides line up with TRBD1. Germline values: CDR1 SEHNR, CDR2 FQNEAQ (reference sequence). This CDR3 is 15 amino acids long. V lost 3 bases and J lost 2; bases outside the gene matches: 5. DNA of the CDR3: TGTGCCAGCAGCTTGACAGGGCCGAACACAGATACGCAGTATTTT. This sequence encodes CASSLTGPNTDTQYF.

CDR3 DNA: TGTGCCAGCAGATCAGGGGCCGGGTTCGAGCAGTACTTC. Translating it yields CASRSGAGFEQYF. The rearrangement joins TRBV5-4 to TRBJ2-7, with D perhaps TRBD1 (6 bases). Trimming took off 5 bases at V and 6 bases at J, with 15 bases between the two ends. The V gene's germline CDR1 is SGHNT and CDR2 YYREEE (reference sequence). The CDR3 is 13 amino acids.